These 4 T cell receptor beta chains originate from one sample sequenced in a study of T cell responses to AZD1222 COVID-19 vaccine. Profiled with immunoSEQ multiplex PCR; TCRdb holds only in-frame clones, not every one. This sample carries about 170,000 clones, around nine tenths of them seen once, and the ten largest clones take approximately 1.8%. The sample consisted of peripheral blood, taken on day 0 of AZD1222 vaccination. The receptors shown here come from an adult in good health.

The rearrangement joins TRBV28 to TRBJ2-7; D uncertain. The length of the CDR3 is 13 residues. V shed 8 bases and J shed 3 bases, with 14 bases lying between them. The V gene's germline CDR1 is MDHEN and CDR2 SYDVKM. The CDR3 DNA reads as TGTGCCAGCGCGACGGGCCCACACTACGAGCAGTACTTC. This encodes CASATGPHYEQYF.

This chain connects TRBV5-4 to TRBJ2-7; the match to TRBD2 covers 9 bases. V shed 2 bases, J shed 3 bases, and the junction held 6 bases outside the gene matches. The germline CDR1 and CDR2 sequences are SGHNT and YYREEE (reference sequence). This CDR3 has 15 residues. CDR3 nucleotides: TGTGCCAGCAGCTTATCGACTAGCGGTATCTACGAGCAGTACTTC. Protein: CASSLSTSGIYEQYF.

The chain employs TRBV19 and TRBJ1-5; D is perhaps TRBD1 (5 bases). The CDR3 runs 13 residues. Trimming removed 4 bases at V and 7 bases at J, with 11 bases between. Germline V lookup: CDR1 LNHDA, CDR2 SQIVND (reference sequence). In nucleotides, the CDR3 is TGTGCCAGTAGTAGTGCCGCAGGGCAGCCCCAGCATTTT. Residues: CASSSAAGQPQHF.

As DNA, the CDR3 is TGCACCAGCAGCCAAGACGTTCCAGCGACCTTCTATGGCTACACCTTC. This gives the protein CTSSQDVPATFYGYTF. The chain carries TRBV1 and TRBJ1-2. TRBV1 has pseudogene status. CDR3 length equals 16 residues.